This passage covers 27 T cell receptor beta chains from one sample sequenced in a study of tumor and adjacent non-tumor tissue in lung cancer. RNA was extracted from bulk tissue without any cell sorting. Distant lung tissue was collected more than 3 cm away from the tumor edge. Three rounds of nested PCR, following a modified ARM-PCR protocol, produced the TCRbeta library. TCRdb re-called the multiplex PCR reads through MiXCR, storing one row per CDR3 protein. The table includes some 100,000 distinct CDR3 sequences, 80% detected once. Source material: distant non-tumor lung tissue. These receptors originate from a man between 60 and 75 years old with small cell lung cancer.

About this clonotype itself: Given the absence of the conserved phenylalanine or tryptophan at the CDR3 end, a read error is likely. The chain joins TRBV6-5 to TRBJ2-2; D remains ambiguous. CDR3 length: 15 amino acids. The V gene's germline CDR1 is MNHEY and CDR2 SVGAGI. V was clipped by 5 bases and J by 4 bases, with 14 bases between them. The chain's CDR3 is CASSTSDVSTGELFL. In nucleotides, the CDR3 is TGTGCCAGCAGTACCTCGGACGTGAGCACCGGGGAGCTGTTTCTT.

In its sample, this clonotype ranks as medium-sized. This chain uses TRBV4-2 with TRBJ2-1; D is unclear. The CDR3 loop spans 14 amino acids. V lost 0 bases and J 8 bases, leaving 11 bases between the germline ends. Germline assignment: CDR1 LGHNA and CDR2 YNFKEQ. CDR3 DNA sequence: TGTGCCAGCAGCCAAGAGTCGTTCGGGTATGAGCAGTTCTTC. It encodes CASSQESFGYEQFF.

On this clonotype: A junction boundary mismatches the germline segment, possibly from a read error. The J gene is TRBJ2-2, the V gene TRBV6-5; weak D call: TRBD2 (6 bases). Germline V gene sequence: CDR1 MNHEY, CDR2 SVGAGI. The CDR3 extends over 17 amino acids. For the CDR3, the DNA is TGTGCCAGCACTTACTCCCCTCATCCAAGTAACACCGGGGGGCTGTTTTTT. Encoded protein: CASTYSPHPSNTGGLFF.

Points on this clonotype: An end of the junction does not agree with germline; a read error may underlie this. The CDR3 here is CASSESRAGDSTDRQYF. The CDR3, as DNA: TGCGCCAGCAGTGAGTCTCGAGCGGGAGATAGCACAGATAGGCAGTATTTT. The genes are TRBV10-2 and TRBJ2-3, with 8 positions matching TRBD2. CDR1 WSHSY and CDR2 SAAADI come from the germline V gene. The length of the CDR3 is 17 residues.

The chain recombines TRBV6-6 with TRBJ2-1; maybe TRBD2 (6 bases). V was cut by 6 bases and J by 9 bases, with 15 bases left in between. In germline, CDR1 is MNHNY, CDR2 SVGAGI (reference sequence). This CDR3 has 13 residues. CDR3 in DNA: TGTGCCAGCAGAATAGCGAGGCGGGGTGAGCAGTTCTTC. This sequence encodes CASRIARRGEQFF.

To note about this clonotype: The junction differs from germline at one of its ends, possibly a read error. This rearrangement joins TRBV5-1 to TRBJ1-4; possible D gene TRBD1, 5 bases. The germline V gene has CDR1 SGHRS and CDR2 YFSETQ. The CDR3 length is 15 residues. Written as DNA, the CDR3 is TGCGCCAGCGGCTTGTGGGGGAACCCTAATGAAAAACTGTTTTTT. Residues: CASGLWGNPNEKLFF.

This clonotype showed up just a few times. A much bigger clone sits one base away, suggesting this may be a read error. The CDR3 does not end in the conserved phenylalanine or tryptophan, so this is likely a read error. The chain has TRBV7-8 and TRBJ1-1; perhaps TRBD1 as D (6 bases). Germline V gives CDR1 SGHVS, CDR2 FQNEAQ. V shed 2 bases and J shed 2 bases, with 15 bases lying between them. The CDR3 spans 16 residues. As DNA, the CDR3 is TGTGCCAGCAGCTTAATTTTCCCGGGGGCAAACACTGAAGCTTTCCTT. This sequence encodes CASSLIFPGANTEAFL.

Points on this clonotype: Sequence at one end of the junction differs from germline and may be a read error. V gene TRBV29-1 combines with J gene TRBJ2-5, with D possibly matching TRBD2 (6 bases). CDR1 and CDR2 (germline): SQVTM, ANQGSEA. The CDR3 is 14 residues long. The CDR3 sequence: CSAENGGSMETHYF. As DNA, the CDR3 is TGCAGCGCCGAGAATGGGGGGTCGATGGAGACCCACTACTTC. Full variable domain (remainder filled in from reference TRBV29-1 and TRBJ2-5): SAVISQKPSRDICQRGTSLTIQCQVDSQVTMMFWYRQQPGQSLTLIATANQGSEATYESGFVIDKFPISRPNLTFSTLTVSNMSPEDSSIYLCSAENGGSMETHYFGPGTRLLVL.

This clonotype was seen once. The CDR3 region is CSVRTSLWDNKQFF. The CDR3 DNA is TGCAGCGTTCGTACTAGTCTTTGGGATAATAAGCAGTTCTTC. This sequence joins TRBV29-1 and TRBJ2-1, with a weak D call TRBD2 (5 bases). CDR3 length equals 14 residues. From germline, CDR1 is SQVTM and CDR2 ANQGSEA. V was shortened by 5 bases and J by 11 bases, with 22 bases between the two germline ends.

Worth noting for this clonotype: At one of its ends the junction is not consistent with the germline gene, which may arise from a read error. V and J are TRBV20-1 and TRBJ2-5, with D perhaps matching TRBD2 (5 bases). The CDR3 runs to 14 residues. Germline CDR1 DFQATT, CDR2 SNEGSKA (reference sequence). The CDR3 sequence is CSAREGGRSETHYF. CDR3 nucleotides: TGCAGTGCTAGAGAAGGAGGCCGTTCGGAGACCCATTACTTC.

Notes on this clonotype: This sequence may be a read error, since a much larger clone differs from it by one base. Here the CDR3 omits its conserved ending phenylalanine or tryptophan, so a read error is the likely source. The chain is built from TRBV6-6 and TRBJ2-3; 7 nucleotides match TRBD2. This CDR3 is 15 amino acids long. V gave up 2 bases and J gave up 1 base; unmatched junction bases: 3. Per the germline V gene, CDR1 is MNHNY and CDR2 is SVGAGI (reference sequence). CDR3 bases: TGTGCCAGCAGTTACACTGGGGGGGGCACAGATACGCAGTATTTG. It codes for CASSYTGGGTDTQYL.

Notes on this clonotype: The junction does not match germline at one end; this may be a read error. This chain links TRBV29-1 with TRBJ2-1; TRBD2 matches 7 bases. Germline lookup yields CDR1 SQVTM and CDR2 ANQGSEA. The CDR3 is 15 amino acids. Here the CDR3 DNA reads TGCAGCGTTGAATTAGCGGGCAGTCCCTGCAATGTGCAGTTCTTC. Protein product: CSVELAGSPCNVQFF.

This chain joins TRBV20-1 and TRBJ2-1, with D unclear. Germline loops: CDR1 DFQATT, CDR2 SNEGSKA (reference sequence). The CDR3 totals 13 residues. The V and J ends lost 8 bases and 5 bases respectively, with 16 bases between them. The CDR3 sequence is CSSKTVGHNEQFF. CDR3 sequence (DNA): TGCAGTTCTAAGACTGTCGGACACAATGAGCAGTTCTTC.

With regard to this clonotype: The junction departs from germline at one end; a sequencing error may be responsible. The rearrangement uses TRBV5-4 and TRBJ1-5, with D possibly TRBD1 on 5 matching bases. The CDR3 sequence is 13 residues long. Germline CDR1 reads SGHNT; CDR2 reads YYREEE (reference sequence). CDR3 coding DNA: TGTACCAGCAGCTTGGACATAAATCGGCCCCAGCATTTT. Its protein product is CTSSLDINRPQHF. Based on the CDR3 plus reference TRBV5-4 and TRBJ1-5, the full variable domain is ETGVTQSPTHLIKTRGQQVTLRCSSQSGHNTVSWYQQALGQGPQFIFQYYREEENGRGNFPPRFSGLQFPNYSSELNVNALELDDSALYLCTSSLDINRPQHFGDGTRLSIL.

The V call is TRBV11-2, the J call TRBJ2-3; D is ambiguous. V lost 0 bases to trimming and J lost 10 bases, with 14 bases between them. This CDR3 has 14 amino acids. Germline CDR1 reads SGHAT; CDR2 reads FQNNGV. CDR3 sequence (DNA): TGTGCCAGCAGCTTAGACTTTCTCTGTGAAGCGCAGTATTTT. It is translated as CASSLDFLCEAQYF.

Notes on this clonotype: A single base separates this from a much larger clone, so it may be a read error. The chain uses TRBV20-1 and TRBJ2-5, with TRBD2 identical over 9 bases. Per germline, CDR1 DFQATT and CDR2 SNEGSKA (reference sequence). This CDR3 region has 13 residues. CDR3 amino acids: CRPGGRAGETQNF. DNA for the CDR3: TGTCGACCCGGCGGGAGGGCTGGGGAGACCCAGAACTTC.

Notes on this clonotype: A junction end diverges from the germline sequence, so it may reflect a read error. This chain joins TRBV6-2 or TRBV6-3 and TRBJ2-3; D could derive from TRBD1 or TRBD2 (5 bases each). Germline-derived CDR1 and CDR2 are MNHEY and SVGEGT. The CDR3 is made up of 15 amino acids. The CDR3 nucleotides are TGTGCGAGCAGACCCGCTAACAGGAGGACAAATACGCAGTATTTT. Translation gives CASRPANRRTNTQYF.

This clonotype was counted a few times. At one end, the junction sequence differs from germline, possibly due to a read error. The rearrangement uses TRBV11-3 and TRBJ2-7, with unresolved D. CDR3 length: 13 residues. Germline V gene data show CDR1 as SGHNT and CDR2 as YENEEA. In DNA form, the CDR3 reads TGTCCCAGCAGCTTACACTACACCTACGAGCAGTACTTC. This encodes CPSSLHYTYEQYF.

For this clonotype: This may be a read error: a much more frequent sequence differs by one nucleotide. The chain links TRBV5-1 to TRBJ2-1; 7 bases are shared with TRBD2. CDR3 length: 14 amino acids. Germline loops: CDR1 SGHRS, CDR2 YFSETQ. The CDR3 region has the DNA TGCACCAGCAGCTCTACCGGGACTAACGACGAGCAGTTCTTC. It specifies CTSSSTGTNDEQFF.

As regards this clonotype: An end of the junction differs from the germline gene, which may be a read error. The chain uses TRBV4-2 and TRBJ2-1; D is perhaps TRBD2 (5 bases). Per germline, CDR1 LGHNA and CDR2 YNFKEQ. The CDR3 consists of 14 residues. DNA for the CDR3: TGTGCCAGCAGCGAGGGCCTAGTTTACAATGAGCACTTCTTC. Its protein is CASSEGLVYNEHFF.

Comment on this clonotype: As the CDR3 is not closed by the conserved phenylalanine or tryptophan, this likely results from a read error. The limits of the CDR3 on the DNA are not certain, so only TCRdb's listed CDR3 is given. The rearrangement uses TRBV11-2 and TRBJ2-3; whether TRBD1, the table's D call, matches the DNA was not checked. From its first to its last residue, the CDR3 has 14 amino acids. Germline CDR1 and CDR2: SGHAT and FQNNGV. The CDR3 sequence: CANSLVQGADTHYS.

This clonotype was observed at least ten times. The chain combines TRBV6-5 with TRBJ1-1; D uncertain. Germline V gives CDR1 MNHEY, CDR2 SVGAGI. V shed 3 bases and J shed 10 bases, with 9 bases lying between them. This CDR3 has 11 amino acids. The CDR3: CASSYRPRAFF. In DNA form, the CDR3 reads TGTGCCAGCAGTTATCGGCCTAGAGCTTTCTTT.

For this clonotype: One junction end disagrees with the germline gene, perhaps due to a read error. This sequence joins TRBV29-1 and TRBJ2-1; D possibly corresponds to TRBD2 (5 bases). Germline values: CDR1 SQVTM, CDR2 ANQGSEA. The CDR3 consists of 10 residues. CDR3 loop: CSVLEGERFF. The CDR3, as DNA: TGCAGCGTCCTAGAGGGTGAGCGGTTCTTC.

V is TRBV29-1 and J is TRBJ2-1; tentatively, D is TRBD2 (5 bases). The J call may be in error: the DNA end matches TRBJ2-7 better. The CDR3 runs to 15 residues. Germline V CDR1 and CDR2: SQVTM, ANQGSEA. The CDR3, as DNA: TGCAGCGTTGAATGTCGAGATAGGGAGTACAATGAGCAGTACTTC. It codes for CSVECRDREYNEQYF.

This clonotype was counted ten times or more. The V call is TRBV5-6, the J call TRBJ1-2; D remains ambiguous. This CDR3 spans 11 amino acids. CDR1 and CDR2 from the germline V gene are SGHDT and YYEEEE. V was trimmed by 1 base and J by 8 bases, leaving 6 bases between them. In DNA form, the CDR3 reads TGTGCCAGCAGCTTGTTCAACGGCTACACCTTC. Translation: CASSLFNGYTF. Using reference TRBV5-6 and TRBJ1-2 for the parts outside the CDR3, the full variable domain is DAGVTQSPTHLIKTRGQQVTLRCSPKSGHDTVSWYQQALGQGPQFIFQYYEEEERQRGNFPDRFSGHQFPNYSSELNVNALLLGDSALYLCASSLFNGYTFGSGTRLTVV.

A note on this clonotype: At one of its ends the junction is not consistent with the germline gene, which may arise from a read error. CDR3 amino acids: CASRLDRDHYVANILTF. Here the CDR3 DNA reads TGTGCCAGCAGGCTGGACAGGGACCACTATGTGGCCAACATCCTGACTTTC. The chain recombines TRBV6-5 with TRBJ2-6; 8 bases match TRBD1. CDR3 length equals 17 residues. Germline V gives CDR1 MNHEY, CDR2 SVGAGI.

This clonotype was recorded many times. The junction and the germline gene differ at one end; a read error may be behind it. This sequence joins TRBV13 and TRBJ2-1, with TRBD2 matching 8 bases. Germline V CDR1 and CDR2: PRHDT, FYEKMQ (reference sequence). There are 12 residues in the CDR3. Here the CDR3 reads CASRLAGLEQFF. The CDR3 region has the DNA TGTGCCAGCAGATTAGCGGGACTTGAGCAGTTCTTC.